Included here is one T cell receptor beta chain sequence, with context. What it binds is unknown. Profiling relied on immunoSEQ multiplex PCR, and the TCRdb table lists in-frame clones only, not all of them. The data show 11,000 to 15,000 clones, approximately 84% seen once. As for time point: 2014-2015 season, pre-vaccination. Vaccine contraindications, substance abuse, HIV/AIDS, active malignancy and active illness excluded donors. In germline, CDR1 is SGHTA, CDR2 FQGNSA. The ends lost 5 bases at V and 2 bases at J; junction bases unmatched: 5. This CDR3 region has 14 residues. The record originates from a study of follicular helper T cells after annual influenza vaccination. Across the whole study: Blood was drawn on days 0, 7 and 28 after vaccination.

Regarding the study as a whole: Successive annual vaccinations recalled a recurrent oligoclonal ICOS+CD38+ cTfh response with influenza-specific clonotypes.

This sequence originates from an adult who received the influenza vaccine. Specimen: CXCR5- memory CD4+ T cells sorted from blood, collected on the day of influenza vaccination. The chain couples TRBV7-2 to TRBJ2-7; the match to TRBD1 covers 8 bases. CDR3 nucleotide sequence: TGTGCCAGCAGCCCTCAGGGGGCCCCCTACGAGCAGTACTTC. Translation gives CASSPQGAPYEQYF.